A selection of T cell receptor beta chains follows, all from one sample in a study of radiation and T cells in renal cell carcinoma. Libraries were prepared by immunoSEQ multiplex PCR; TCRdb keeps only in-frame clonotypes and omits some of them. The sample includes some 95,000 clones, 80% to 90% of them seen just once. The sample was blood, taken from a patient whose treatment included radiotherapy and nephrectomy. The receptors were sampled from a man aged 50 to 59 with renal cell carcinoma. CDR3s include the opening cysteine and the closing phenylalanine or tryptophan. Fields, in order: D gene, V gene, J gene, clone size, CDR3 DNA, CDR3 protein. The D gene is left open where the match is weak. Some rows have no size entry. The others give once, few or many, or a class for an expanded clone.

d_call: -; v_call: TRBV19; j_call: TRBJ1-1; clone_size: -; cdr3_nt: TGTGCCAGTAGTATCTTGGGACGCAGGAACACTGAAGCTTTCTTT; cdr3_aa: CASSILGRRNTEAFF
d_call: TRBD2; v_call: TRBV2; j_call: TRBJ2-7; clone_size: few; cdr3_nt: TGTGCCAGCATGGGAGCGGGCGGGGGACCTTACGAGCAGTACTTC; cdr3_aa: CASMGAGGGPYEQYF
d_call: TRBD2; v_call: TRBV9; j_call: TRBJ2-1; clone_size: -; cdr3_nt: TGTGCCAGCACTCGAGCGGGGGGCAACAATGAGCAGTTCTTC; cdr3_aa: CASTRAGGNNEQFF
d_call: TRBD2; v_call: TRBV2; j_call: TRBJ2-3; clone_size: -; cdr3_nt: TGTGCCGGGGGGGTAACTAGCGACAATCCTGGAGATACGCAGTATTTT; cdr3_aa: CAGGVTSDNPGDTQYF
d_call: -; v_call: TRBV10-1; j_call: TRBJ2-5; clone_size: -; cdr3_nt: TGCGCCAGCAGTGAGTCGGGTGGGCCTGAGACCCAGTACTTC; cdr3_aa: CASSESGGPETQYF
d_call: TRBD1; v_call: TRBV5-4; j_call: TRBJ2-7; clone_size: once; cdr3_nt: TGTGCCAGCAGTTGGGACAGGGGGCACGAGCAGTACTTC; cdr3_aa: CASSWDRGHEQYF
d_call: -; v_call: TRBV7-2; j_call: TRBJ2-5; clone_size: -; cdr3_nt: TGTGCCAGCAGTTCGTCCCTTCACGAGACCCAGTACTTC; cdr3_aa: CASSSSLHETQYF
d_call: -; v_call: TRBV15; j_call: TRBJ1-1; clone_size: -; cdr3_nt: TGTGCCACCAGCAGAGGAGGGGCGGACACTGAAGCTTTCTTT; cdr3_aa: CATSRGGADTEAFF
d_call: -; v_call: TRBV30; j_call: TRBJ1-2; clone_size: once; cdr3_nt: TGTGCCTGGAGTTCCCAGTTCTATGGCTACACCTTC; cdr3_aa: CAWSSQFYGYTF
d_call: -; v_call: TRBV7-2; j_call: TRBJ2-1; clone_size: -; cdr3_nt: TGTGCCAGCAGCTTAGCAGATGAGCAGTTCTTC; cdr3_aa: CASSLADEQFF
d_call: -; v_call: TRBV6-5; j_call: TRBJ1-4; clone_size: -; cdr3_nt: TGTGCCAGCAGCCTCGAGGGGGGTGAAAAACTGTTTTTT; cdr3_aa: CASSLEGGEKLFF
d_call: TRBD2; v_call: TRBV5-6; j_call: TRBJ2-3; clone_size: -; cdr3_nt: TGTGCCAGCAGCTGGAGGTCGGGGGAGGGCGTGCTCGATACGCAGTATTTT; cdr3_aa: CASSWRSGEGVLDTQYF
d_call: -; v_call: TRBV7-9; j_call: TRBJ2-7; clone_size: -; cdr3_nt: TGTGCCAGCAGCTTAGCCTCGACAGAAGAGCAGTACTTC; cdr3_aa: CASSLASTEEQYF
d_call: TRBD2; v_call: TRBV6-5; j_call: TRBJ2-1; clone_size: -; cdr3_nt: TGTGCCAGCAGTTCCCTAGCTAGCGGAATAAACAATGAGCAGTTCTTC; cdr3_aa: CASSSLASGINNEQFF
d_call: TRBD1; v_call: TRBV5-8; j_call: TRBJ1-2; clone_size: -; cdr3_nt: TGTGCCAGCAGCTGGATTACCGGGACAGAGACCTATGGCTACACCTTC; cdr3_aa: CASSWITGTETYGYTF
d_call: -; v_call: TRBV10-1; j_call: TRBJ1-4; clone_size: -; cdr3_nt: TGCGCCAGCAGTGAGTCAGGGGACCAAAATGAAAAACTGTTTTTT; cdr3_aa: CASSESGDQNEKLFF
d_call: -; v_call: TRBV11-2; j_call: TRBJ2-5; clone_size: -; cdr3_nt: TGTGCCAGCAGTCCTTGGGGGGGACAGCACCAAGAGACCCAGTACTTC; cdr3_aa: CASSPWGGQHQETQYF
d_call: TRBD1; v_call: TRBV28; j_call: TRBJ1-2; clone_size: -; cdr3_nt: TGTGCCAGCAGAGTCCAGGGGGCGTTCAACTATGGCTACACCTTC; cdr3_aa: CASRVQGAFNYGYTF
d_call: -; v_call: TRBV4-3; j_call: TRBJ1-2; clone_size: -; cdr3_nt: TGCGCCAGCAGCCATTACGCCAGGGACCACTATGGCTACACCTTC; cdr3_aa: CASSHYARDHYGYTF
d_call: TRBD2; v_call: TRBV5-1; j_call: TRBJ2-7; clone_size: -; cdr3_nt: TGCGCCAGCAGCTACGGGACTAGCGGAACCCCATCTTACGAGCAGTACTTC; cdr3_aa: CASSYGTSGTPSYEQYF
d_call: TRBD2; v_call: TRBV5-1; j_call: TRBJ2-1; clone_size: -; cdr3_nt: TGCGCCAGCAGAGGGAGGCCTAGCGGGGGGGCCCCCAATGAGCAGTTCTTC; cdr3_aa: CASRGRPSGGAPNEQFF